The rows below give T cell receptor beta chains drawn from one sample of a study of T cells in Graves' hyperthyroidism and ophthalmopathy. TCRdb reprocessed the multiplex PCR reads with MiXCR, giving one entry per CDR3 protein. The table lists some 380,000 distinct CDR3 sequences, roughly 12% of them singletons, with under 25% in the top ten. Sequencing input: blood. The receptors were sampled from a man in his thirties or forties with Graves' hyperthyroidism that later progressed to Graves' ophthalmopathy. CDR3s include the opening cysteine and the closing phenylalanine or tryptophan. A D gene is named only where the DNA matches it firmly. The size field is filled for only some rows; it gives once, few, many or a size class.

V gene	D gene	clone size	J gene	CDR3 length	CDR3 DNA	CDR3 protein
TRBV20-1	NA	once	TRBJ1-5	14	TGCAGTGCCAGGGGCGGGGGAGCCAATCAGCCCCAGCATTTT	CSARGGGANQPQHF
TRBV24-1	NA	NA	TRBJ1-3	15	TGTGCCACCAGTGATTTGTGGGGTGCTGGAAACACCATATATTTT	CATSDLWGAGNTIYF
TRBV10-1	NA	NA	TRBJ2-7	12	TGCGCCAGCAGTCAGAGCTCCTACGAGCAGTGCTTC	CASSQSSYEQCF
TRBV20-1	TRBD1	many	TRBJ1-1	15	TGCAGTGCTAGAAGACAGGGGGCTATTTACACTGAAGCTTTCTTT	CSARRQGAIYTEAFF
TRBV4-2	NA	NA	TRBJ1-5	16	TGTGCCAGCAGCCAAGATGTGTCCTATAGCAATCAGCCCCAGCATTTT	CASSQDVSYSNQPQHF
TRBV2	NA	many	TRBJ1-3	15	TGTGCCAGCAGTGAACTCCCCGGCTCTGGAAACACCATATATTTT	CASSELPGSGNTIYF
TRBV9	TRBD2	few	TRBJ2-7	16	TGTGCCAGCAGCGTAGCTCATGGCGGGGGGGCCTACGAGCAGTACTTC	CASSVAHGGGAYEQYF
TRBV7-3	TRBD1	many	TRBJ2-5	13	TGTGCCAGCAGCCAGGACAGGGCTGAGACCCAGTACTTC	CASSQDRAETQYF
TRBV6-1	NA	many	TRBJ1-5	13	TGTGCCAGAACTGGGGGGGGGCGTCAGCCCCAGCATTTT	CARTGGGRQPQHF
TRBV27	NA	many	TRBJ2-2	17	TGTGCCAGCAGTTTATCGGCCGGGGGCGTAGGGACCGGGGAGCTGTTTTTT	CASSLSAGGVGTGELFF
TRBV7-8	NA	many	TRBJ2-7	15	TGTGCCAGCAGCCTAGCCCCGGCGTCCTCCTACGAGCAGTACTTC	CASSLAPASSYEQYF
TRBV6-7	NA	few	TRBJ2-2	17	TGTGCCAGCAGTTACCCGCACCCTACAGGGAGGACCGGGGAGCTGTTTTTT	CASSYPHPTGRTGELFF
TRBV9	NA	NA	TRBJ2-7	15	TGTGCCAGCAGCGTCGGAGGGGGGGGCGGCGACGAGCAGTACTTC	CASSVGGGGGDEQYF
TRBV11-2	TRBD1	few	TRBJ2-7	15	TGTGCCAGCAGCTTCGGGACAGGGGTTACCTACGAGCAGTACTTC	CASSFGTGVTYEQYF
TRBV27	NA	few	TRBJ1-3	16	TGTGCCAGCAGCCCCTCGCCTGACAGGACTGGAAACACCATATATTTT	CASSPSPDRTGNTIYF
TRBV2	TRBD1	many	TRBJ1-1	14	TGTGCCAGCAGTCCTGCCCGACAGGGGGCTGAAGCTTTCTTT	CASSPARQGAEAFF
TRBV6-2/TRBV6-3	NA	many	TRBJ1-5	19	TGTGCCAGCAGTTACTCGGGGTCGTCGGTCCGGGGTAGCAATCAGCCCCAGCATTTT	CASSYSGSSVRGSNQPQHF